A single sample is the source of the 31 T cell receptor beta chains below, sequenced in a study of radiation and T cells in renal cell carcinoma. Treatment denoted: 15 Gy SBRT to primary tumor, nephrectomy 4 weeks later. This table comes from immunoSEQ multiplex PCR, and its TCRdb copy is limited to in-frame clones, with some not included. Of 15,000 to 20,000 clones in the sample, less than 65% were seen once. This material consisted of tumor tissue, taken from a patient whose treatment included radiotherapy and nephrectomy. These receptors were collected from a man aged 45-65 years with renal cell carcinoma.

The chain uses TRBV28 and TRBJ2-3, with 9 bases identical to TRBD2. Germline loops: CDR1 MDHEN, CDR2 SYDVKM. V trimming: 2 bases; J trimming: 0 bases; junction bases outside the gene matches: 15. The CDR3 has 20 residues. The CDR3 region is CASSLGRIRAGGPSTDTQYF. DNA for the CDR3: TGTGCCAGCAGTTTAGGGCGTATCCGGGCGGGAGGGCCGAGCACAGATACGCAGTATTTT.

The chain couples TRBV18 to TRBJ1-1; 8 nucleotides agree with TRBD1. The CDR3 length is 15 residues. With V trimmed by 3 bases and J by 6 bases, 9 bases remained unmatched. Germline values: CDR1 KGHSH, CDR2 LQKENI. CDR3: CASSPWTGRRAEAFF. The CDR3 DNA is TGTGCCAGCTCACCTTGGACAGGGCGTAGGGCTGAAGCTTTCTTT.

The rearrangement joins TRBV7-3 to TRBJ2-3; 10 bases fit TRBD2. V shed 5 bases, J shed 5 bases, and the junction held 10 bases outside the gene matches. The germline CDR1 and CDR2 sequences are SGHTA and FQGTGA. The CDR3 has 16 amino acids. The CDR3 DNA follows: TGTGCCAGCAGCACCAGACTAGCGGGTGGCGGAGATACGCAGTATTTT. This codes for CASSTRLAGGGDTQYF.

There are a few counts of this clone. The rearrangement joins TRBV7-8 to TRBJ2-7; unclear D gene. Trimming cost V 0 bases and J 1 base, with 7 bases left between them. Germline CDR1 and CDR2: SGHVS and FQNEAQ. The CDR3 consists of 14 residues. The CDR3 nucleotides are TGTGCCAGCAGCTTAGCGGCCGTTTCCTACGAGCAGTACTTC. Translation gives CASSLAAVSYEQYF.

J is TRBJ2-1 and V is TRBV10-3, with 7 bases matching TRBD2. With V trimmed by 7 bases and J by 5 bases, 8 bases remained unmatched. The CDR3 sequence is 14 residues long. The germline V gene encodes CDR1 ENHRY and CDR2 SYGVKD. The CDR3 sequence is CAIMSSLADNEQFF. CDR3 nucleotides: TGTGCCATCATGAGCAGCCTAGCGGACAATGAGCAGTTCTTC.

The table lists this clone with a few counts. This chain links TRBV6-1 with TRBJ1-3; D is undetermined. The germline V gene has CDR1 MNHNS and CDR2 SASEGT. Trimming took 0 bases from V and 0 from J, leaving 3 bases between them. This CDR3 spans 14 amino acids. The CDR3 region has the DNA TGTGCCAGCAGTGAAGCTGGCTCTGGAAACACCATATATTTT. The encoded protein is CASSEAGSGNTIYF.

This clone was recorded a few times. The rearrangement uses TRBV10-3 and TRBJ2-7; possible D gene TRBD2, 6 bases. CDR3 length equals 14 residues. Trimming took 4 bases from V and 6 from J, leaving 16 bases between them. The germline CDR1 and CDR2 sequences are ENHRY and SYGVKD. The DNA of the CDR3 is TGTGCCATCAGTGCCGACCTGCGGAGGGCCGAGCAGTACTTC. The encoded protein is CAISADLRRAEQYF.

The chain employs TRBV10-1 and TRBJ2-7, with 8 bases identical to TRBD1. The CDR3 covers 14 residues. V lost 6 bases to trimming and J lost 4 bases; unmatched junction nucleotides: 8. Germline assignment: CDR1 WNHNN and CDR2 SYGVQD (reference sequence). The CDR3: CASRRTGSPYEQYF. DNA for the CDR3: TGCGCCAGCAGAAGGACAGGGAGCCCATACGAGCAGTACTTC.

The chain carries TRBV5-6 and TRBJ2-1; D perhaps matches TRBD2 (7 bases). The CDR3 runs to 15 residues. CDR1 and CDR2 (germline): SGHDT, YYEEEE. Trimming took off 5 bases at V and 4 bases at J, with 16 bases between the two ends. CDR3 residues: CASRGRGGKYNEQFF. The CDR3, as DNA: TGTGCCAGCAGGGGTAGGGGGGGAAAATACAATGAGCAGTTCTTC.

In its sample, this clone was seen a few times. The rearrangement joins TRBV5-1 to TRBJ2-3; TRBD2 is a possible D gene (5 bases). This CDR3 contains 13 residues. The V end was cut by 4 bases, the J end by 2 bases, with 8 bases between. The germline V gene encodes CDR1 SGHRS and CDR2 YFSETQ. CDR3 protein: CASSERDTDTQYF. CDR3 DNA sequence: TGCGCCAGCAGCGAGAGGGACACAGATACGCAGTATTTT. Based on the CDR3 plus reference TRBV5-1 and TRBJ2-3, the full variable domain is KAGVTQTPRYLIKTRGQQVTLSCSPISGHRSVSWYQQTPGQGLQFLFEYFSETQRNKGNFPGRFSGRQFSNSRSEMNVSTLELGDSALYLCASSERDTDTQYFGPGTRLTVL.

V is TRBV5-4 and J is TRBJ2-7, with 8 nucleotides matching TRBD2. The CDR3 consists of 13 residues. V was pared by 4 bases and J by 5 bases, with 5 bases of the junction left unmatched. The germline V gene has CDR1 SGHNT and CDR2 YYREEE (reference sequence). The CDR3 sequence: CASSRGGPHEQYF. The CDR3 nucleotides are TGTGCCAGCAGCCGGGGGGGCCCCCACGAGCAGTACTTC.

The chain joins TRBV5-1 to TRBJ1-2, with TRBD1 matching 8 bases. J lost 7 bases, V lost 0 bases, and 5 bases had no gene match. This CDR3 is 14 amino acids long. Per germline, CDR1 SGHRS and CDR2 YFSETQ. As DNA, the CDR3 is TGCGCCAGCAGCTTGGCAGGGGGCGAGGTTGGCTACACCTTC. It codes for CASSLAGGEVGYTF.

The chain links TRBV11-3 to TRBJ2-2; 10 nucleotides line up with TRBD2. The V segment lost 5 bases and the J segment 6 bases; nucleotides outside the gene matches: 3. Germline CDR1 reads SGHNT; CDR2 reads YENEEA. This CDR3 has 14 amino acids. CDR3 in amino acids: CASSPSGSAGELFF. CDR3 nucleotides: TGTGCCAGCAGCCCTAGCGGGAGCGCCGGGGAGCTGTTTTTT. The variable domain in full, with the rest retrieved from reference TRBV11-3 and TRBJ2-2, is EAGVVQSPRYKIIEKKQPVAFWCNPISGHNTLYWYLQNLGQGPELLIRYENEEAVDDSQLPKDRFSAERLKGVDSTLKIQPAELGDSAVYLCASSPSGSAGELFFGEGSRLTVL.

V is TRBV28 and J is TRBJ2-3, with 7 bases that match TRBD2. Trimming cost V 7 bases and J 1 base; bases outside gene matches: 11. The CDR3 sequence is 16 residues long. From germline, CDR1 is MDHEN and CDR2 SYDVKM. Here the CDR3 DNA reads TGTGCCAGCACAGACCCCGGGACTACGGGCACAGATACGCAGTATTTT. It codes for CASTDPGTTGTDTQYF.

This clone has just a few counts. This chain uses TRBV19 with TRBJ2-1; tentatively, D is TRBD2 (5 bases). The CDR3 loop spans 14 amino acids. Germline V gene lookup returns CDR1 LNHDA and CDR2 SQIVND (reference sequence). V gave up 10 bases and J gave up 7 bases, with 20 bases separating them. The CDR3 spells CATKSSGETNEQFF. In nucleotides, the CDR3 is TGTGCCACCAAGTCATCCGGGGAGACGAATGAGCAGTTCTTC.

This sequence joins TRBV5-1 and TRBJ2-4, with D tentatively TRBD1 or TRBD2 (5 bases each). The CDR3 consists of 16 residues. Germline V lookup: CDR1 SGHRS, CDR2 YFSETQ. With 2 bases removed from V and 3 bases from J, the gap between germline ends came to 15 bases. The CDR3 here is CASSFRQGEDKNIQYF. CDR3 DNA sequence: TGCGCCAGCAGCTTTCGGCAGGGAGAGGACAAAAACATTCAGTACTTC. Full variable domain (outside the CDR3, taken from reference TRBV5-1 and TRBJ2-4): KAGVTQTPRYLIKTRGQQVTLSCSPISGHRSVSWYQQTPGQGLQFLFEYFSETQRNKGNFPGRFSGRQFSNSRSEMNVSTLELGDSALYLCASSFRQGEDKNIQYFGAGTRLSVL.

This clone was picked up a small number of times. The chain combines TRBV5-1 with TRBJ1-2, with D maybe TRBD1 (5 bases). CDR3 length: 20 residues. Trimming left V 0 bases short and J 0 bases short, with 24 bases between. Germline V gene lookup returns CDR1 SGHRS and CDR2 YFSETQ. The CDR3 region is CASSLALVSSTATTNYGYTF. The CDR3 nucleotides are TGCGCCAGCAGCTTGGCCTTGGTTTCATCGACAGCCACCACTAACTATGGCTACACCTTC.

This clone rates as medium-sized. The chain couples TRBV5-1 to TRBJ2-7; 8 nucleotides line up with TRBD2. Germline CDR1 SGHRS, CDR2 YFSETQ. This CDR3 is built from 14 residues. V dropped 3 bases and J dropped 3; count of bases not matched to a gene: 5. The CDR3 loop reads CASSSGLVDYEQYF. The DNA for the CDR3 is TGCGCCAGCAGCTCGGGACTAGTAGACTACGAGCAGTACTTC.

This CDR3 is CASSEKGMNTEAFF. The CDR3, as DNA: TGTGCCAGCAGTGAAAAGGGGATGAACACTGAAGCTTTCTTT. The J gene is TRBJ1-1, the V gene TRBV2; D perhaps matches TRBD1 (5 bases). In germline, CDR1 is SNHLY, CDR2 FYNNEI. The CDR3 covers 14 residues. The V end lost 2 bases, the J end lost 0 bases, and 7 bases lay between the germline ends.

The J gene is TRBJ2-1, the V gene TRBV5-5; a weak D match, TRBD2 (6 bases). The ends were cut back, 4 bases at V and 2 bases at J, with 10 bases in the middle. The V gene's germline CDR1 is SGHKS and CDR2 YYEKEE (reference sequence). The CDR3 has 14 residues. In DNA, the CDR3 is TGTGCCAGCAGCACCGGGACTGCCTACAATGAGCAGTTCTTC. It yields the protein CASSTGTAYNEQFF.

The chain has TRBV5-4 and TRBJ2-7; 9 positions match TRBD2. V trimming: 4 bases; J trimming: 3 bases; junction bases outside the gene matches: 8. CDR3 length: 15 residues. Germline-derived CDR1 and CDR2 are SGHNT and YYREEE (reference sequence). For the CDR3, the DNA is TGTGCCAGCAGCCGTGATAGCGGGAGTCTCTACGAGCAGTACTTC. Protein product: CASSRDSGSLYEQYF. The whole variable domain, remainder taken from reference TRBV5-4 and TRBJ2-7, is ETGVTQSPTHLIKTRGQQVTLRCSSQSGHNTVSWYQQALGQGPQFIFQYYREEENGRGNFPPRFSGLQFPNYSSELNVNALELDDSALYLCASSRDSGSLYEQYFGPGTRLTVT.

The gene calls are TRBV30 and TRBJ1-1; D gene uncertain. Trimming cost V 0 bases and J 7 bases, with 12 bases left between them. This CDR3 is 13 amino acids long. CDR1 is GTSNPN, CDR2 SVGIG, per germline (reference sequence). For the CDR3, the DNA is TGTGCCTGGAGTGTATCCGACCCCAATGAAGCTTTCTTT. Protein product: CAWSVSDPNEAFF.

V and J are TRBV9 and TRBJ2-1; D perhaps matches TRBD1 (6 bases). CDR3 length: 17 residues. CDR1 SGDLS and CDR2 YYNGEE come from the germline V gene. V lost 0 bases to trimming and J lost 6 bases, with 19 bases between them. The CDR3: CASSVGLGAGAFNEQFF. The CDR3 DNA reads TGTGCCAGCAGCGTAGGGTTGGGGGCAGGGGCTTTCAATGAGCAGTTCTTC.

The rearrangement links TRBV5-1 to TRBJ2-7; no clear D. The germline V gene encodes CDR1 SGHRS and CDR2 YFSETQ. CDR3 length: 11 amino acids. The germline V and J ends were trimmed by 5 bases and 3 bases, with 6 bases remaining between them. The CDR3 DNA follows: TGCGCCAGCAGTCTTAACTACGAGCAGTACTTC. Its translation: CASSLNYEQYF. Looking up the rest from reference TRBV5-1 and TRBJ2-7 gives the full variable domain: KAGVTQTPRYLIKTRGQQVTLSCSPISGHRSVSWYQQTPGQGLQFLFEYFSETQRNKGNFPGRFSGRQFSNSRSEMNVSTLELGDSALYLCASSLNYEQYFGPGTRLTVT.

This clone was seen a single time. The V call is TRBV7-2, the J call TRBJ2-1; D ambiguous. Germline CDR1 reads SGHTA; CDR2 reads FQGNSA. The CDR3 extends over 12 amino acids. Trimming stripped 3 bases from V and 6 bases from J, with 6 bases between. The chain's CDR3 is CASSFWINEQFF. The CDR3 DNA reads TGTGCCAGCAGCTTCTGGATCAATGAGCAGTTCTTC. The full variable domain, in which reference TRBV7-2 and TRBJ2-1 provide the parts outside the CDR3, is GAGVSQSPSNKVTEKGKDVELRCDPISGHTALYWYRQSLGQGLEFLIYFQGNSAPDKSGLPSDRFSAERTGGSVSTLTIQRTQQEDSAVYLCASSFWINEQFFGPGTRLTVL.

This sequence joins TRBV9 and TRBJ2-5; a weak D match, TRBD1 (7 bases). Germline V lookup: CDR1 SGDLS, CDR2 YYNGEE. There are 13 residues in the CDR3. V was shortened by 4 bases and J by 5 bases, with 12 bases between the two germline ends. The CDR3, as DNA: TGTGCCAGCAGCTCACAGGGGAGGGAGACCCAGTACTTC. It encodes CASSSQGRETQYF.

V usage is TRBV25-1 and J usage is TRBJ2-7, with D possibly matching TRBD2 (6 bases). The germline V gene has CDR1 MGHDK and CDR2 SYGVNS. This CDR3 is built from 15 residues. Trimming shortened V by 5 bases and J by 1 base, and 15 bases separated the two germline ends. Written as DNA, the CDR3 is TGTGCCAGCAGTAACCGAATAGCGGATTCCTACGAGCAGTACTTC. This gives the protein CASSNRIADSYEQYF.

This clone has a handful of counts. The J gene is TRBJ1-4, the V gene TRBV30; D may be TRBD1 (5 bases). V was clipped by 2 bases and J by 4 bases, with 14 bases between them. The CDR3 contains 15 residues. Per the germline V gene, CDR1 is GTSNPN and CDR2 is SVGIG (reference sequence). This CDR3 is CAWSRGSESNEKLFF. Written as DNA, the CDR3 is TGTGCCTGGAGTAGGGGATCAGAAAGTAATGAAAAACTGTTTTTT.

This clone was detected many times. V gene TRBV9 combines with J gene TRBJ1-2; D not certain. Trimming took 4 bases from V and 1 from J, leaving 11 bases between them. Germline CDR1 reads SGDLS; CDR2 reads YYNGEE. The length of the CDR3 is 14 residues. The DNA of the CDR3 is TGTGCCAGCAGCTCCCAGGCCAATAACTATGGCTACACCTTC. This translates into CASSSQANNYGYTF.

The rearrangement uses TRBV6-6 and TRBJ2-2; 8 bases align to TRBD2. The trim removed 7 bases at V and 4 bases at J, leaving 11 bases unmatched. In germline, CDR1 is MNHNY, CDR2 SVGAGI (reference sequence). The CDR3 runs to 16 residues. The CDR3 reads CASTETSVGFTGELFF. The DNA for the CDR3 is TGTGCCAGCACCGAGACTAGCGTAGGATTCACCGGGGAGCTGTTTTTT.

V gene TRBV7-2 combines with J gene TRBJ2-1, with 7 nucleotides matching TRBD1. Per germline, CDR1 SGHTA and CDR2 FQGNSA. This CDR3 comprises 17 residues. V lost 4 bases, J lost 0 bases, and 9 bases stayed unmatched. The CDR3 loop is CASSSKKTGSSYNEQFF. In nucleotides, the CDR3 is TGTGCCAGCAGCTCTAAGAAGACAGGGAGCTCCTACAATGAGCAGTTCTTC.